The 30 T cell receptor beta chains below come from one sample, sequenced in a study of blood T cells in healthy people across ages. The use of a sample-barcoded 5' primer and a J-beta primer mix characterized a second PCR of about 7 to 12 cycles. TCRdb ran MiXCR on the 5' RACE reads and lists one entry per CDR3 protein. The table lists about 800,000 distinct CDR3 sequences, around 25% of them singletons. Another study also made use of these data, one on T cells of mothers and their children.

Material for sequencing was blood. The origin of the receptors is a boy between 10 and 17 years old in good health.

The chain recombines TRBV20-1 with TRBJ1-6; D perhaps matches TRBD1 (5 bases). This CDR3 has 17 amino acids. V dropped 0 bases and J dropped 4 bases, with 16 bases sitting between them. Germline CDR1 and CDR2: DFQATT and SNEGSKA (reference sequence). The chain's CDR3 is CSARDLGPLNYNSPLHF. The CDR3 coding sequence is TGCAGTGCTAGAGATCTGGGACCGCTGAATTATAATTCACCCCTCCACTTT.

CDR3 in amino acids: CSGGRIQETQYF. The CDR3 DNA sequence: TGCAGCGGGGGACGGATTCAAGAGACCCAGTACTTC. The genes are TRBV29-1 and TRBJ2-5, with D possibly being TRBD1 or TRBD2 (5 bases each). This CDR3 has 12 residues. V lost 7 bases to trimming and J lost 2 bases, with 11 bases between them. Per germline, CDR1 SQVTM and CDR2 ANQGSEA.

The count of this clonotype is one. This chain connects TRBV29-1 to TRBJ2-3; 7 bases are a match to TRBD1. Germline V gene sequence: CDR1 SQVTM, CDR2 ANQGSEA. The J segment lost 3 bases and the V segment lost 7 bases, leaving 10 bases of the junction unmatched. The CDR3 has 14 amino acids. CDR3 region: CSGKQGLSTDTQYF. The CDR3 coding sequence is TGCAGCGGAAAACAGGGGCTTTCTACAGATACGCAGTATTTT.

The table lists this clonotype with a few counts. This rearrangement joins TRBV18 to TRBJ2-4; 7 bases map to TRBD1. In germline, CDR1 is KGHSH, CDR2 LQKENI. This CDR3 has 13 residues. After removal of 2 bases from V and 9 bases from J, the junction contained 4 bases not matched to a gene. The chain's CDR3 is CASSPNRDSIQYF. The CDR3 DNA sequence: TGTGCCAGCTCACCAAACCGGGACAGCATTCAGTACTTC.

V gene TRBV14 combines with J gene TRBJ2-4; D call uncertain. Germline CDR1 is SGHDN and CDR2 is FVKESK. Trimming removed 3 bases from V and 15 bases from J, with 15 bases in between. The CDR3 runs 12 residues. For the CDR3, the DNA is TGTGCCAGCAGCCAGCCAGGTAGAGAACTGTACTTC. It specifies CASSQPGRELYF.

The rearrangement joins TRBV4-1 to TRBJ2-2; D possibly corresponds to TRBD2 (5 bases). This CDR3 region has 16 residues. The germline V and J ends were trimmed by 0 bases and 5 bases, with 13 bases remaining between them. The V gene's germline CDR1 is MGHRA and CDR2 YSYEKL. The chain's CDR3 is CASSQEGREVTGELFF. CDR3 nucleotides: TGCGCCAGCAGCCAAGAGGGGAGAGAGGTTACCGGGGAGCTGTTTTTT.

Concerning this clonotype: This may stem from a read error, because a much larger clone lies one nucleotide away. Since the CDR3 does not end with the conserved phenylalanine or tryptophan, this likely comes from a read error. V is TRBV4-1 and J is TRBJ1-2; D is possibly TRBD1 (5 bases). Germline CDR1 is MGHRA and CDR2 is YSYEKL. V was shortened by 0 bases and J by 6 bases, with 14 bases between the two germline ends. This CDR3 is built from 15 residues. CDR3 DNA sequence: TGCGCCAGCAGCCAAGATCGGTGGTCGGGGGATGGCTACACCTTA. Translation: CASSQDRWSGDGYTL.

The chain links TRBV4-3 to TRBJ2-5, with unresolved D. From germline, CDR1 is LGHNA and CDR2 YSLEER. CDR3 length: 14 residues. V dropped 1 base and J dropped 2 bases, with 8 bases sitting between them. The CDR3 nucleotides read TGCGCCAGCAGCCAAGTAACCGGTCAAGAGACCCAGTACTTC. It is translated as CASSQVTGQETQYF.

The chain carries TRBV23-1 and TRBJ2-7; D may be TRBD2 (5 bases). TRBV23-1 is an open reading frame, and its role is uncertain. The length of the CDR3 is 15 residues. The V end lost 4 bases, the J end lost 2 bases, and 15 bases lay between the germline ends. As DNA, the CDR3 is TGCGCCAGCAGTCGTGACTACTTTTTACCCTACGAGCAGTACTTC. Its translation is CASSRDYFLPYEQYF.

This chain uses TRBV29-1 with TRBJ2-2, with 7 bases identical to TRBD2. This CDR3 has 14 amino acids. Trimming at V came to 6 bases and at J to 1 base, leaving 5 bases not matched to a gene. CDR1 is SQVTM and CDR2 is ANQGSEA in the germline V gene. This CDR3 is CSVWGGLNTGELFF. The CDR3 region has the DNA TGCAGCGTCTGGGGGGGATTGAACACCGGGGAGCTGTTTTTT.

This chain connects TRBV20-1 to TRBJ2-5; maybe TRBD2 (7 bases). Trimming shortened V by 5 bases and J by 1 base, and 14 bases separated the two germline ends. Germline CDR1 DFQATT, CDR2 SNEGSKA (reference sequence). The CDR3 length is 14 residues. CDR3 DNA sequence: TGCAGTGCTGTCAGGGGAGGGTTCCAAGAGACCCAGTACTTC. Its translation is CSAVRGGFQETQYF.

DNA of the CDR3: TGTGCCAGCAGTCCCAGTCCGGCGGGGGAGACCCAGTACTTC. Residues: CASSPSPAGETQYF. The genes are TRBV6-5 and TRBJ2-5, with D perhaps TRBD2 (6 bases). Germline-derived CDR1 and CDR2 are MNHEY and SVGAGI. The V gene lost 5 bases and the J gene lost 5 bases, with 15 bases spanning the gap. The CDR3 is 14 residues long.

The sample holds a few counts of this clonotype. V and J are TRBV20-1 and TRBJ2-7; a weak D match, TRBD1 (6 bases). Germline loops: CDR1 DFQATT, CDR2 SNEGSKA (reference sequence). V lost 0 bases, J lost 3 bases, and 15 bases lay in between. This CDR3 is built from 15 residues. In DNA, the CDR3 is TGCAGTGCTAGAGATTGGGCAGGGGATAACTACGAGCAGTACTTC. Its protein is CSARDWAGDNYEQYF.

V is TRBV29-1 and J is TRBJ2-7; D not certain. Germline V CDR1 and CDR2: SQVTM, ANQGSEA. With 4 bases removed from V and 2 bases from J, the gap between germline ends came to 9 bases. The CDR3 loop spans 12 amino acids. The CDR3 is CSVGWQAYEQYF. CDR3 sequence (DNA): TGCAGCGTTGGATGGCAGGCCTACGAGCAGTACTTC.

V is TRBV10-3 and J is TRBJ1-3, with D hard to call. Germline CDR1 reads ENHRY; CDR2 reads SYGVKD. The CDR3 loop spans 14 amino acids. Trimming cost V 6 bases and J 4 bases, with 13 bases left between them. The CDR3 coding sequence is TGTGCCATCAGGCCGGACCCGACAGGAAACACCATATATTTT. Residues: CAIRPDPTGNTIYF.

As for this clonotype: Lacking the conserved final phenylalanine or tryptophan, this CDR3 likely reflects a read error. This chain joins TRBV5-1 and TRBJ1-4; TRBD1 matches at 7 bases. The V gene end was trimmed by 5 bases and the J gene end by 6 bases; junction bases not matched to a gene: 4. The CDR3 loop spans 13 amino acids. CDR1 SGHRS and CDR2 YFSETQ come from the germline V gene. The CDR3, as DNA: TGCGCCAGCAGTGCCAGGGGGGATGAAAAACTGTTTGTT. It codes for CASSARGDEKLFV.

The chain couples TRBV5-1 to TRBJ2-5; weak D call: TRBD1 (6 bases). The V gene's germline CDR1 is SGHRS and CDR2 YFSETQ. Trimming took off 4 bases at V and 0 bases at J, with 13 bases between the two ends. The length of the CDR3 is 15 residues. The CDR3 region is CASSPQTGHQETQYF. CDR3 coding DNA: TGCGCCAGCAGCCCACAGACAGGCCACCAAGAGACCCAGTACTTC.

In this sample, this clonotype turned up once. The chain employs TRBV6-2 or TRBV6-3 and TRBJ2-7; TRBD2 matches at 14 bases. Losses at the gene ends were 2 bases for V and 2 bases for J; bases not matched to a gene: 8. The CDR3 consists of 18 residues. CDR1 and CDR2 (germline): MNHEY, SVGEGT. CDR3 in DNA: TGTGCCAGCAGTTACCCCTCGGGACTAGCGGGAGATCCCTACGAGCAGTACTTC. It translates to CASSYPSGLAGDPYEQYF.

This clonotype was recorded a few times. The chain recombines TRBV12-3 or TRBV12-4 with TRBJ1-6, with D unclear. The ends were cut back, 3 bases at V and 4 bases at J, with 7 bases in the middle. The CDR3 covers 14 residues. CDR3 DNA sequence: TGTGCCAGCAGTTTTGACCCTTATAATTCACCCCTCCACTTT. Translated: CASSFDPYNSPLHF.

This clonotype turned up a few times. The chain has TRBV29-1 and TRBJ2-5; 8 positions agree with TRBD2. Judging by the DNA end, TRBJ2-1 fits better; the J call may be wrong. The CDR3 has 17 amino acids. In germline, CDR1 is SQVTM, CDR2 ANQGSEA. The chain's CDR3 is CSVDGGMEAGDANEQFF. The CDR3 DNA reads TGCAGCGTTGACGGGGGGATGGAAGCGGGAGACGCCAATGAGCAGTTCTTC.

This clonotype was counted between two and nine times. The rearrangement links TRBV10-3 to TRBJ1-1; 8 bases are shared with TRBD1. The J segment lost 11 bases and the V segment lost 11 bases, leaving 19 bases of the junction unmatched. Germline CDR1 and CDR2: ENHRY and SYGVKD. The CDR3 runs 14 residues. CDR3 in DNA: TGTGCCGCAAGACAGGGGACCACCAACCCATCGGCTTTCTTT. It specifies CAARQGTTNPSAFF.

The J gene is TRBJ2-7, the V gene TRBV29-1; perhaps TRBD1 as D (6 bases). The ends were cut back, 4 bases at V and 2 bases at J, with 12 bases in the middle. This CDR3 has 13 residues. Germline V gene sequence: CDR1 SQVTM, CDR2 ANQGSEA. The CDR3 sequence is CSVATGSPYEQYF. CDR3 bases: TGCAGCGTTGCGACAGGTAGCCCCTACGAGCAGTACTTC.

The gene calls are TRBV4-2 and TRBJ1-4; the D is unclear. This CDR3 is built from 14 residues. Trimming shortened V by 1 base and J by 5 bases, and 8 bases separated the two germline ends. The germline V gene encodes CDR1 LGHNA and CDR2 YNFKEQ. The CDR3 spells CASSQVGGNEKLFF. The CDR3 DNA reads TGTGCCAGCAGCCAAGTGGGAGGAAATGAAAAACTGTTTTTT.

V gene TRBV6-2 or TRBV6-3 combines with J gene TRBJ1-2; maybe TRBD1 (5 bases). V was trimmed by 2 bases and J by 1 base, leaving 11 bases between them. In germline, CDR1 is MNHEY, CDR2 SVGEGT. The CDR3 spans 15 residues. CDR3 DNA: TGTGCCAGCAGTTACCGGGACGGAAGTAACTATGGCTACACCTTC. Translating it yields CASSYRDGSNYGYTF.

A few counts support this clonotype. The chain employs TRBV7-6 and TRBJ1-3; D ambiguous. V was shortened by 1 base and J by 0 bases, with 10 bases between the two germline ends. CDR1 is SGHVS and CDR2 is FNYEAQ in the germline V gene. This CDR3 comprises 16 residues. The CDR3 DNA reads TGTGCCAGCAGCTTAGAACAGCCATACTCTGGAAACACCATATATTTT. This gives the protein CASSLEQPYSGNTIYF.

J is TRBJ2-7 and V is TRBV25-1, with a weak D call TRBD1 (5 bases). The germline V and J ends were trimmed by 2 bases and 2 bases, with 10 bases remaining between them. The CDR3 spans 14 residues. Germline values: CDR1 MGHDK, CDR2 SYGVNS. The CDR3 nucleotides are TGTGCCAGCAGTGAAAGGGCAGGGACCTACGAGCAGTACTTC. Translation gives CASSERAGTYEQYF.

The V and J genes are TRBV2 and TRBJ2-3; 12 bases fit TRBD2. Germline V gene lookup returns CDR1 SNHLY and CDR2 FYNNEI. With 6 bases clipped from V and 5 bases from J, the junction kept 6 bases outside the gene matches. The CDR3 runs to 15 residues. The CDR3 is CASRRLAGALDTQYF. For the CDR3, the DNA is TGTGCCAGCAGACGACTAGCGGGGGCCTTAGATACGCAGTATTTT.

The CDR3 is CSARETAYEKNIQYF. The CDR3 coding sequence is TGCAGTGCTAGAGAAACCGCCTACGAAAAAAACATTCAGTACTTC. This rearrangement joins TRBV20-1 to TRBJ2-4; D is unresolved. From germline, CDR1 is DFQATT and CDR2 SNEGSKA (reference sequence). Between the trimmed V and J ends, which lost 0 bases and 4 bases, there was a span of 13 bases. The CDR3 contains 15 residues.

This clonotype was counted between two and nine times. V gene TRBV6-6 combines with J gene TRBJ1-1; D perhaps matches TRBD1 (5 bases). The germline CDR1 and CDR2 sequences are MNHNY and SVGAGI (reference sequence). The CDR3 runs 14 residues. Trimming pared 4 bases from V and 3 bases from J, leaving 12 bases between. Here the CDR3 reads CASSSGGSDTEAFF. CDR3 coding DNA: TGTGCCAGCAGTTCCGGGGGGTCGGACACTGAAGCTTTCTTT.

V is TRBV12-3 or TRBV12-4 and J is TRBJ2-1; D is possibly TRBD1 or TRBD2 (6 bases each). This CDR3 has 13 residues. The V and J ends lost 0 bases and 14 bases respectively, with 14 bases between them. CDR3 sequence: CASSLAPVEGEFF. The CDR3 nucleotides read TGTGCCAGCAGTTTAGCCCCGGTGGAGGGGGAGTTCTTC.